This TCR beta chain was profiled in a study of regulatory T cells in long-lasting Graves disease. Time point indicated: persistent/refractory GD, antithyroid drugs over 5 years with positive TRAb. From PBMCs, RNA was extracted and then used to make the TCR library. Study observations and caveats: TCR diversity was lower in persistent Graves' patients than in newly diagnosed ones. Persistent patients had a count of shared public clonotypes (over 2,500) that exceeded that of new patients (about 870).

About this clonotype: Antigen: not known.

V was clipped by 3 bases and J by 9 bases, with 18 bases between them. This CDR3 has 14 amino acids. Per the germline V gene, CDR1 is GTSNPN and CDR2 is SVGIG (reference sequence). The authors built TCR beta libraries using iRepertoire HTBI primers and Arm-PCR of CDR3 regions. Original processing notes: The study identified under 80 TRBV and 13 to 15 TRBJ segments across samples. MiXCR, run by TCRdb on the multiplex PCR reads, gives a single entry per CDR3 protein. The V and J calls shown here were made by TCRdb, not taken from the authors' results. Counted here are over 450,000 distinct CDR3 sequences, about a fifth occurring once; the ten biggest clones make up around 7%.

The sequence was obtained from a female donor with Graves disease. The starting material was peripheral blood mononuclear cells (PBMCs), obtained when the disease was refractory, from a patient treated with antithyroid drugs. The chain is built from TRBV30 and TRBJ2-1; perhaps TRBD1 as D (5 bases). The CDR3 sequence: CAWRRSGYTIEQFF. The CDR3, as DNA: TGTGCCTGGAGAAGGTCAGGGTACACAATTGAGCAGTTCTTC.